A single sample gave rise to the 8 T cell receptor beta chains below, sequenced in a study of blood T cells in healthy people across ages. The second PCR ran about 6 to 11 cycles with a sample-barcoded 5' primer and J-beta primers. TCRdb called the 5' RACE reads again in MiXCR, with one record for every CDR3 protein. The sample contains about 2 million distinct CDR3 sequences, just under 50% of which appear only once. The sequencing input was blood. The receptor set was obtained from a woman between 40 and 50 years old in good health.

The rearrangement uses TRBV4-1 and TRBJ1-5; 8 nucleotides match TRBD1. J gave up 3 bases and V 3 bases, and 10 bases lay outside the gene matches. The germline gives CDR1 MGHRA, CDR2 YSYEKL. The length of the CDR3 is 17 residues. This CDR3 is CASSHTGQGGLNQPQHF. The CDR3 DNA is TGCGCCAGCAGCCATACTGGACAGGGCGGTCTCAATCAGCCCCAGCATTTT.

Here the CDR3 DNA reads TGTGCCAGCAGGCAAGGGGGTCTTGTAGTTTCCTACAATGAGCAGTTCTTC. Its translation is CASRQGGLVVSYNEQFF. The genes are TRBV6-1 and TRBJ2-1, with TRBD1 as a possible D gene (6 bases). The CDR3 runs to 17 residues. Trimming pared 6 bases from V and 1 base from J, leaving 19 bases between. In germline, CDR1 is MNHNS, CDR2 SASEGT.

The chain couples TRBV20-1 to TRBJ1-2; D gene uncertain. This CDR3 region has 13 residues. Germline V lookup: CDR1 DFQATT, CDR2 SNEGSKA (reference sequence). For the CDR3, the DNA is TGCAGGATGGAGGGAGGGATAAGTCATGGCTACACCTTC. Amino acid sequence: CRMEGGISHGYTF.

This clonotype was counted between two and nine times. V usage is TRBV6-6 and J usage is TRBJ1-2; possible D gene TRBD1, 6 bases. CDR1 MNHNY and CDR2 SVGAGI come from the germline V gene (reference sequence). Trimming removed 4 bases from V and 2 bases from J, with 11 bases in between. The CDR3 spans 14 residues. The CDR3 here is CASSSIDRNYGYTF. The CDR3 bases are TGTGCCAGCAGTTCGATCGACAGGAACTATGGCTACACCTTC.

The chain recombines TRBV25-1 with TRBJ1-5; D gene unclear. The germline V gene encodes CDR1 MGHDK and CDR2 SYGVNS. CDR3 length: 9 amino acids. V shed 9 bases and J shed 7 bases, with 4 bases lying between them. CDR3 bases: TGTGCCAGAAGACAGCCCCAGCATTTT. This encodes CARRQPQHF.

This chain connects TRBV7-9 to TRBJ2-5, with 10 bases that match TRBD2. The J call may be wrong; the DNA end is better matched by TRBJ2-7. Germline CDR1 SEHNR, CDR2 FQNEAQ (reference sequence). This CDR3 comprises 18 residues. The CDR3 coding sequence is TGTGCCAGCAGCCCTGACGTTTTTACTAGCGGGGCAACCTACGAGCAGTACTTC. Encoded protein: CASSPDVFTSGATYEQYF.

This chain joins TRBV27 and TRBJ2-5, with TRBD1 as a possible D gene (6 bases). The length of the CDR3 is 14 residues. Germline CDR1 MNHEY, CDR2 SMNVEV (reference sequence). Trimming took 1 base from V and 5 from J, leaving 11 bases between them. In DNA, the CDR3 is TGTGCCAGCAGTTTATACCAGGGGTCGGAGACCCAGTACTTC. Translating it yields CASSLYQGSETQYF.

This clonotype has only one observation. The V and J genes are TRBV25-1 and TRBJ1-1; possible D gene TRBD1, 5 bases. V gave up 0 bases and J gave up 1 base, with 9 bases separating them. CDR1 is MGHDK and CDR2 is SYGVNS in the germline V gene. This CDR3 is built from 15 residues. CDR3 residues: CASSEYGTGNTEAFF. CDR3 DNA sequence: TGTGCCAGCAGTGAATACGGGACGGGGAACACTGAAGCTTTCTTT.